Listed below are T cell receptor beta chains from one sample, sequenced in a study of identical twins. One entry per CDR3 protein results from TCRdb running MiXCR on the 5' RACE reads. The sample carries approximately 890,000 distinct CDR3 sequences, roughly 12% recorded once. Separately, the same data were catalogued under a study of yellow fever vaccine responses in identical twins.

The sample was PBMCs. The receptors shown here come from a woman aged 18-29 years in good health. Both conserved end residues are part of each CDR3. Where a row states a size, it is once, few, many or the class of an expanded clone; other rows omit it.

J: TRBJ2-5; V: TRBV7-8; size: .; CDR3: CASSLVTGTAQETQYF
J: TRBJ1-1; V: TRBV29-1; size: few; CDR3: CSVEGLPEAFF
J: TRBJ2-1; V: TRBV5-1; size: few; CDR3: CASRGSGGTYNEQFF
J: TRBJ1-1; V: TRBV11-2; size: few; CDR3: CASTPRDLFRTEAFF
J: TRBJ2-5; V: TRBV28; size: few; CDR3: CASTIGGGRKETQYF
J: TRBJ2-5; V: TRBV29-1; size: many; CDR3: CSVGGSRAGGRQETQYF
J: TRBJ2-1; V: TRBV20-1; size: many; CDR3: CSARPGQLYNEQFF
J: TRBJ1-1; V: TRBV5-1; size: many; CDR3: CASSAGQVNTEAFF
J: TRBJ1-1; V: TRBV5-1; size: many; CDR3: CASSPWDRGTEAFF
J: TRBJ2-7; V: TRBV29-1; size: many; CDR3: CSVESGSYEQYF
J: TRBJ1-5; V: TRBV6-2/TRBV6-3; size: .; CDR3: CASRLPGGGNQPQHF
J: TRBJ2-4; V: TRBV12-3/TRBV12-4; size: .; CDR3: CASTEGLLDKNIQYF
J: TRBJ2-5; V: TRBV6-2/TRBV6-3; size: few; CDR3: CASSPLGGPTGETQYF
J: TRBJ2-7; V: TRBV29-1; size: .; CDR3: CSVGLAAPTYEQYF
J: TRBJ2-7; V: TRBV5-1; size: .; CDR3: CASSLSSGEQYF
J: TRBJ2-1; V: TRBV11-3; size: .; CDR3: CASSSLAGVGEQFF
J: TRBJ1-5; V: TRBV27; size: .; CDR3: CASSLSPGSSNQPQHF
J: TRBJ2-7; V: TRBV2; size: few; CDR3: CASSESGGDGKF
J: TRBJ2-1; V: TRBV5-5; size: many; CDR3: CASSPGSGGRDYNEQFF
J: TRBJ2-7; V: TRBV2; size: .; CDR3: CASSPQGVGQGSEQYF
J: TRBJ2-5; V: TRBV4-1; size: many; CDR3: CASSQVYGGGPLQETQYF